The 26 T cell receptor beta chains reported below all come from one sample, sequenced in a study of T cell repertoires in cytomegalovirus infection. From the reads, TCRdb called clonotypes with MiXCR, one entry per CDR3 protein. The data hold fewer than 900,000 distinct CDR3 sequences, with 25% to 30% observed a single time. Antigens of these TCRs are unknown. The starting material was cultured CD8+ T cells from PBMCs, obtained from culture after CMV antigen stimulation. The receptors stem from a human donor in good health (CMV status not recorded). Some clones in this sample may be carry-over from other donors' samples.

The chain joins TRBV4-1 to TRBJ1-5; D gene unclear. V was shortened by 5 bases and J by 0 bases, with 8 bases between the two germline ends. The CDR3 is 14 residues long. Germline V gene data show CDR1 as MGHRA and CDR2 as YSYEKL. CDR3 in DNA: TGCGCCAGCAGCTCCATTAATAGCAATCAGCCCCAGCATTTT. Its translation: CASSSINSNQPQHF.

This clonotype was detected a few times. The chain joins TRBV19 to TRBJ1-4; 7 bases line up with TRBD1. Germline lookup yields CDR1 LNHDA and CDR2 SQIVND (reference sequence). The CDR3 contains 13 residues. V lost 10 bases to trimming and J lost 8 bases; unmatched junction nucleotides: 10. The CDR3 sequence is CATETGIGEKLFF. CDR3 nucleotide sequence: TGTGCCACCGAGACAGGGATAGGAGAAAAACTGTTTTTT.

The genes are TRBV4-3 and TRBJ2-3; 7 positions match TRBD1. J lost 2 bases, V lost 4 bases, and 9 bases had no gene match. The germline V gene has CDR1 LGHNA and CDR2 YSLEER. The CDR3 covers 16 residues. The CDR3 bases are TGCGCCAGCAGCCCGACAGGGCTTGGGGCCACAGATACGCAGTATTTT. The encoded protein is CASSPTGLGATDTQYF.

This clonotype has at least ten counts. V gene TRBV7-2 combines with J gene TRBJ2-1, with TRBD2 matching 9 bases. CDR3 length: 18 residues. Looked up from germline, CDR1 is SGHTA and CDR2 is FQGNSA. With V trimmed by 2 bases and J by 4 bases, 12 bases remained unmatched. The CDR3 DNA reads as TGTGCCAGCAGCTTAATACTGGTGGCGGGGGGGAATTACAATGAGCAGTTCTTC. This translates into CASSLILVAGGNYNEQFF. Full variable domain (remainder filled in from reference TRBV7-2 and TRBJ2-1): GAGVSQSPSNKVTEKGKDVELRCDPISGHTALYWYRQSLGQGLEFLIYFQGNSAPDKSGLPSDRFSAERTGGSVSTLTIQRTQQEDSAVYLCASSLILVAGGNYNEQFFGPGTRLTVL.

This chain uses TRBV6-5 with TRBJ2-7; 8 positions match TRBD2. The ends lost 2 bases at V and 5 bases at J; junction bases unmatched: 11. Germline V CDR1 and CDR2: MNHEY, SVGAGI. The length of the CDR3 is 16 residues. The CDR3 sequence: CASSYTPAGGVHEQYF. DNA for the CDR3: TGTGCCAGCAGTTACACTCCCGCCGGGGGGGTGCACGAGCAGTACTTC.

This clonotype was counted a few times. The chain recombines TRBV7-9 with TRBJ2-1; 11 positions match TRBD1. Germline trimming cut 4 bases from V and 9 bases from J; bases unmatched to any gene: 2. Germline V gives CDR1 SEHNR, CDR2 FQNEAQ (reference sequence). The CDR3 runs 13 residues. CDR3 loop: CASSWTGGGEQFF. CDR3 nucleotides: TGTGCCAGCAGCTGGACAGGGGGCGGTGAGCAGTTCTTC.

The chain links TRBV27 to TRBJ2-5; 10 nucleotides line up with TRBD2. From germline, CDR1 is MNHEY and CDR2 SMNVEV (reference sequence). The CDR3 has 15 amino acids. V shed 3 bases and J 5 bases; nucleotides not matched to a gene: 6. In DNA form, the CDR3 reads TGTGCCAGCAGTTTGCAACTAGCGGGGCGGGAGACCCAGTACTTC. This encodes CASSLQLAGRETQYF.

The rearrangement joins TRBV6-5 to TRBJ1-1; D is unresolved. V was trimmed by 4 bases and J by 7 bases, leaving 13 bases between them. Germline lookup yields CDR1 MNHEY and CDR2 SVGAGI. The CDR3 totals 13 residues. The CDR3 is CASSLFAGSEAFF. DNA for the CDR3: TGTGCCAGCAGTTTGTTTGCCGGGAGTGAAGCTTTCTTT.

This clonotype was seen only a few times. V gene TRBV6-5 combines with J gene TRBJ1-2; TRBD1 agrees at 7 bases. CDR1 is MNHEY, CDR2 SVGAGI, per germline. V shed 6 bases, J shed 6 bases, and the junction held 10 bases outside the gene matches. This CDR3 spans 14 amino acids. The CDR3 sequence: CASRHLEGADGYTF. CDR3 sequence (DNA): TGTGCCAGCAGGCACCTAGAGGGGGCTGATGGCTACACCTTC.

This chain connects TRBV14 to TRBJ1-6; unclear D gene. Germline CDR1 and CDR2: SGHDN and FVKESK. Between the trimmed V and J ends, which lost 0 bases and 14 bases, there was a span of 5 bases. The length of the CDR3 is 11 residues. In DNA, the CDR3 is TGTGCCAGCAGCCAAGATTTAACCCTCCACTTT. The encoded protein is CASSQDLTLHF. Full variable domain (missing parts from reference TRBV14 and TRBJ1-6): EAGVTQFPSHSVIEKGQTVTLRCDPISGHDNLYWYRRVMGKEIKFLLHFVKESKQDESGMPNNRFLAERTGGTYSTLKVQPAELEDSGVYFCASSQDLTLHFGNGTRLTVT.

With regard to this clonotype: This may be a read error: a much more frequent sequence differs by one nucleotide. This chain's CDR3 is CASSSTSGPTRTDTQYF. CDR3 nucleotide sequence: TGTGCCAGCAGTTCGACTAGCGGACCCACGCGCACAGATACGCAGTATTTT. V is TRBV12-3 or TRBV12-4 and J is TRBJ2-3; 9 nucleotides line up with TRBD2. Losses at the gene ends were 4 bases for V and 1 base for J; bases not matched to a gene: 9. This CDR3 is built from 17 residues.

This clonotype has only a few counts. The gene calls are TRBV9 and TRBJ2-1; 16 bases align to TRBD2. CDR3 size: 21 residues. The junction had 14 bases not matched to a gene; V was cut back by 5 bases and J by 0 bases. In germline, CDR1 is SGDLS, CDR2 YYNGEE. As DNA, the CDR3 is TGTGCCAGCAGGGATAATCCGGGACTAGCGGGGGGGCCGAGCTCCTACAATGAGCAGTTCTTC. Translated, it gives CASRDNPGLAGGPSSYNEQFF.

The chain couples TRBV4-3 to TRBJ1-1; D unclear. V was pared by 1 base and J by 7 bases, with 10 bases between. From germline, CDR1 is LGHNA and CDR2 YSLEER. CDR3 size: 13 residues. In DNA form, the CDR3 reads TGCGCCAGCAGCCAAGGTCCGTATGGTGAAGCTTTCTTT. It codes for CASSQGPYGEAFF.

Only a few counts were recorded for this clonotype. The CDR3 here is CATSGGRTDTQYF. In nucleotides, the CDR3 is TGTGCCACGAGCGGGGGACGCACAGATACGCAGTATTTT. V usage is TRBV5-4 and J usage is TRBJ2-3, with TRBD2 matching 8 bases. This CDR3 contains 13 residues. CDR1 is SGHNT, CDR2 YYREEE, per germline (reference sequence). Trimming removed 9 bases from V and 1 base from J; junction bases left unmatched: 4.

This clonotype was recorded at least ten times. This chain links TRBV11-3 with TRBJ2-1, with TRBD1 identical over 8 bases. This CDR3 has 15 amino acids. V was clipped by 4 bases and J by 10 bases; unmatched bases: 12. Germline CDR1 SGHNT, CDR2 YENEEA. CDR3 protein: CASSSLGQEKDEQFF. CDR3 coding DNA: TGTGCCAGCAGCTCCCTGGGACAGGAGAAAGACGAGCAGTTCTTC.

In its sample, this clonotype was seen a few times. The chain links TRBV7-9 to TRBJ2-2, with D perhaps matching TRBD1 (6 bases). With 2 bases removed from V and 6 bases from J, the gap between germline ends came to 13 bases. Germline V gene lookup returns CDR1 SEHNR and CDR2 FQNEAQ (reference sequence). The CDR3 length is 15 residues. CDR3 nucleotides: TGTGCCAGCAGCTTAAAAGGACAGAGGGCCGGGGAGCTGTTTTTT. Translation gives CASSLKGQRAGELFF. The entire variable domain, with the rest obtained from reference TRBV7-9 and TRBJ2-2, is as follows: DTGVSQNPRHKITKRGQNVTFRCDPISEHNRLYWYRQTLGQGPEFLTYFQNEAQLEKSRLLSDRFSAERPKGSFSTLEIQRTEQGDSAMYLCASSLKGQRAGELFFGEGSRLTVL.

This clonotype was observed a few times. The CDR3 sequence is CASSPAFSRGGFYGYTF. The CDR3 DNA reads TGTGCCAGCAGCCCCGCCTTTTCTCGGGGGGGATTCTATGGCTACACCTTC. V is TRBV13 and J is TRBJ1-2; a weak D match, TRBD1 (5 bases). The length of the CDR3 is 17 residues. V was shortened by 5 bases and J by 4 bases, with 23 bases between the two germline ends. Looked up from germline, CDR1 is PRHDT and CDR2 is FYEKMQ (reference sequence). The variable domain in full, completed from reference TRBV13 and TRBJ1-2, reads AAGVIQSPRHLIKEKRETATLKCYPIPRHDTVYWYQQGPGQDPQFLISFYEKMQSDKGSIPDRFSAQQFSDYHSELNMSSLELGDSALYFCASSPAFSRGGFYGYTFGSGTRLTVV.

In this sample, this clonotype turned up a few times. This rearrangement joins TRBV5-5 to TRBJ1-5, with D unresolved. CDR3 length: 16 residues. Trimming stripped 1 base from V and 3 bases from J, with 14 bases between. Germline V lookup: CDR1 SGHKS, CDR2 YYEKEE (reference sequence). CDR3 DNA sequence: TGTGCCAGCAGCTTGAGCCGGGTCTCTCCCAATCAGCCCCAGCATTTT. It translates to CASSLSRVSPNQPQHF.

This clonotype was detected many times. The chain recombines TRBV28 with TRBJ1-1; no clear D. The V gene's germline CDR1 is MDHEN and CDR2 SYDVKM. This CDR3 region has 14 residues. The V and J ends lost 2 bases and 6 bases respectively, with 13 bases between them. The CDR3 here is CASSLVWEDSEAFF. CDR3 nucleotides: TGTGCCAGCAGTTTAGTTTGGGAGGACTCTGAAGCTTTCTTT.

This clonotype turned up a few times. For the CDR3, the DNA is TGTGCCAGCACCGCCTTCCTAAGGGAAGGGACGGAGACCCAGTACTTC. Encoded protein: CASTAFLREGTETQYF. The rearrangement joins TRBV12-3 or TRBV12-4 to TRBJ2-5, with D possibly being TRBD1 or TRBD2 (5 bases each). The CDR3 has 16 amino acids. V was shortened by 7 bases and J by 5 bases, with 23 bases between the two germline ends.

This clonotype has more than one count but fewer than ten. The chain recombines TRBV6-2 or TRBV6-3 with TRBJ2-7; either TRBD1 or TRBD2 may supply D (5 bases each). The CDR3 covers 14 residues. Germline CDR1 is MNHEY and CDR2 is SVGEGT. Trimming stripped 6 bases from V and 0 bases from J, with 12 bases between. CDR3 protein: CASRRWGSSYEQYV. The CDR3 DNA follows: TGTGCCAGCAGAAGGTGGGGGAGCTCCTACGAGCAGTACGTC.

V gene TRBV7-9 combines with J gene TRBJ1-1; D gene unclear. Trimming cost V 5 bases and J 11 bases, with 21 bases left between them. Germline V gene sequence: CDR1 SEHNR, CDR2 FQNEAQ (reference sequence). The CDR3 sequence is 14 residues long. The DNA of the CDR3 is TGTGCCAGCAGCCACCCCGGGAGGGAGGTACGGGCTTTCTTT. Its translation: CASSHPGREVRAFF.

The chain employs TRBV5-6 and TRBJ2-7; a weak D match, TRBD2 (6 bases). In germline, CDR1 is SGHDT, CDR2 YYEEEE. V gave up 2 bases and J gave up 3 bases, with 12 bases separating them. CDR3 length: 14 amino acids. The CDR3 coding sequence is TGTGCCAGCAGCTTTCCGGGGGTTGGCTACGAGCAGTACTTC. Its protein is CASSFPGVGYEQYF.

This clonotype was seen a handful of times. The chain combines TRBV19 with TRBJ2-1; a possible D gene is TRBD1 (5 bases). The CDR3 is 14 amino acids. Germline CDR1 is LNHDA and CDR2 is SQIVND (reference sequence). Trimming removed 7 bases at V and 11 bases at J, with 21 bases between. Written as DNA, the CDR3 is TGTGCCAGTAAGATCCTAATCAACGCAGGGAAGCAGTTCTTC. Its translation is CASKILINAGKQFF. Full variable domain (outside the CDR3, taken from reference TRBV19 and TRBJ2-1): DGGITQSPKYLFRKEGQNVTLSCEQNLNHDAMYWYRQDPGQGLRLIYYSQIVNDFQKGDIAEGYSVSREKKESFPLTVTSAQKNPTAFYLCASKILINAGKQFFGPGTRLTVL.

The chain has TRBV12-3 or TRBV12-4 and TRBJ1-3; possible D gene TRBD1, 5 bases. The V and J ends lost 7 bases and 2 bases respectively, with 18 bases between them. The CDR3 spans 16 residues. Written as DNA, the CDR3 is TGTGCCAGCATCGGGCCGGCGCCAGGGACTGGAAACACCATATATTTT. This gives the protein CASIGPAPGTGNTIYF.

This chain uses TRBV27 with TRBJ1-5; D is undetermined. Between the trimmed V and J ends, which lost 8 bases and 5 bases, there was a span of 16 bases. The CDR3 spans 14 residues. In germline, CDR1 is MNHEY, CDR2 SMNVEV (reference sequence). The CDR3: CASGWAGVHQPQHF. The CDR3 coding sequence is TGTGCCAGCGGATGGGCCGGGGTCCATCAGCCCCAGCATTTT.